The rows below give T cell receptor beta chains drawn from one sample of a study of T cell repertoires in cytomegalovirus infection. Antigens of these TCRs are unknown. TCRdb called the reads again in MiXCR, with one record for every CDR3 protein. The profile shows hundreds of thousands of distinct CDR3 sequences, about 42% of them singletons. The sample consisted of cultured PBMCs, taken from culture after CMV antigen stimulation. These receptors were collected from a human donor in good health (CMV status not recorded). Some clones in this sample may be carry-over from other donors' samples. The conserved cysteine and the conserved F or W are not part of the CDR3 here. A row's size may be missing; if present it is once, few, many or a size class.

>TRBJ2-1|.|TRBV24-1
ATSDRKRIEQF
>TRBJ2-7|.|TRBV12-3/TRBV12-4
ASSFLGLARQY
>TRBJ1-6|.|TRBV18
ASSPRSSYNSPLH
>TRBJ1-1|.|TRBV5-1
ASSLAQGGAYTEAF
>TRBJ2-5|.|TRBV7-6
ASSLGGQHQETQY
>TRBJ2-5|.|TRBV14
ASSQGTGVYQETQY
>TRBJ2-1|.|TRBV27
ASRAGGASYNEQF
>TRBJ1-1|.|TRBV28
ASSTRGRGGAWSTEAF
>TRBJ2-1|.|TRBV6-1
ASSGGASGSVEQF
>TRBJ2-7|.|TRBV15
ATSPAAGSYEQY
>TRBJ1-1|.|TRBV27
ASSFSGETEAF
>TRBJ1-6|few|TRBV7-2
ASSFPFSPLH
>TRBJ2-7|.|TRBV4-1
ASSQDEGRGSGQY
>TRBJ1-5|.|TRBV30
ACNGQGGQPQH
>TRBJ2-3|.|TRBV7-6
ASSLEAGGMDTQY
>TRBJ2-1|once|TRBV12-3/TRBV12-4
ASSLSGLYNEQF
>TRBJ2-1|.|TRBV7-2
ASSSRDYGEQF
>TRBJ2-7|few|TRBV7-2
ASSSSGNYGQY
>TRBJ1-2|.|TRBV6-8
ASSRSGGQGYT
>TRBJ1-4|few|TRBV6-2/TRBV6-3
ASSRRGAGFEKLF
>TRBJ1-5|.|TRBV27
ASSPPRPPGSSSNQPQH
>TRBJ2-2|few|TRBV6-6
ASSYSADTGELF
>TRBJ2-6|few|TRBV2
ASAPPFGANVLT